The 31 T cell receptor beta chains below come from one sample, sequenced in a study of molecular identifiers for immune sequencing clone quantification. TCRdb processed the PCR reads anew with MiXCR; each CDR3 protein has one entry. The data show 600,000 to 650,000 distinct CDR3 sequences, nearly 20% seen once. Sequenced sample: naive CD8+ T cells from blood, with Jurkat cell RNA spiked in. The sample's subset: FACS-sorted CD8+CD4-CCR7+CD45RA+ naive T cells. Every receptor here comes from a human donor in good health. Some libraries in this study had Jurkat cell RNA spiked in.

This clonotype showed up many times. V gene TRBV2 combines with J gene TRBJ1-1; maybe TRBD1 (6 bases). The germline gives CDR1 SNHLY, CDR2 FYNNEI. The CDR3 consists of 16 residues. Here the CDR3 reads CVSPKMDRTMNTEAFF. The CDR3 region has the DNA TGTGTATCCCCGAAGATGGACAGAACCATGAACACTGAAGCTTTCTTT.

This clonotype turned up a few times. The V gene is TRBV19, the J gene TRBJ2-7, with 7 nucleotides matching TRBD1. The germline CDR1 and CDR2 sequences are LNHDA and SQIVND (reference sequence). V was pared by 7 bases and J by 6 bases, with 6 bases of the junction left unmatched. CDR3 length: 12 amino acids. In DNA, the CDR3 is TGTGCCAGTAAACAGGGGTTCGGCGAGCAGTACTTC. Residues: CASKQGFGEQYF.

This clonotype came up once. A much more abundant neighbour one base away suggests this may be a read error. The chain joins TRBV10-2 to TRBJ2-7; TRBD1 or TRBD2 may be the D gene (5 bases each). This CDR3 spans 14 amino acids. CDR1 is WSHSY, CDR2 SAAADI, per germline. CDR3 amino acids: CACSDSGSSYEQYF. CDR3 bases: TGCGCCTGCAGTGACAGCGGAAGCTCCTACGAGCAGTACTTC.

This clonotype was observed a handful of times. CDR3 nucleotides: TGTGCCAGTAACCCCTTGACAGTTCCGAGCACTGAAGCTTTCTTT. Encoded protein: CASNPLTVPSTEAFF. The chain couples TRBV19 to TRBJ1-1; a possible D gene is TRBD1 (5 bases). The CDR3 loop spans 15 amino acids. CDR1 and CDR2 from the germline V gene are LNHDA and SQIVND (reference sequence). V was clipped by 7 bases and J by 4 bases, with 19 bases between them. The full variable domain, in which reference TRBV19 and TRBJ1-1 provide the parts outside the CDR3, is DGGITQSPKYLFRKEGQNVTLSCEQNLNHDAMYWYRQDPGQGLRLIYYSQIVNDFQKGDIAEGYSVSREKKESFPLTVTSAQKNPTAFYLCASNPLTVPSTEAFFGQGTRLTVV.

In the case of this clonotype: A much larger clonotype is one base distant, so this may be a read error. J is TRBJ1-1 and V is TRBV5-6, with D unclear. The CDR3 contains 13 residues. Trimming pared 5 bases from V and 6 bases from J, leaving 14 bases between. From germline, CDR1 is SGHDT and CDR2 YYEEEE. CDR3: CASRPTVGPEAFF. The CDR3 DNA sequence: TGTGCCAGCAGACCGACGGTCGGGCCTGAAGCTTTCTTT.

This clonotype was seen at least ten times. CDR3 nucleotides: TGTGCCAGCAGACAAACAGGGGATGGGGAGCTGTTTTTT. Translation gives CASRQTGDGELFF. The chain combines TRBV7-6 with TRBJ2-2; 7 positions agree with TRBD1. J gave up 8 bases and V 6 bases, and 6 bases lay outside the gene matches. The CDR3 sequence is 13 residues long. Looked up from germline, CDR1 is SGHVS and CDR2 is FNYEAQ.

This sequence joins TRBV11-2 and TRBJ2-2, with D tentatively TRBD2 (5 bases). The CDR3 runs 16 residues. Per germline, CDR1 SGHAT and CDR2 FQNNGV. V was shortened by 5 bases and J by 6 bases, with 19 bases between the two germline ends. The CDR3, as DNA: TGTGCCAGCAGCACCACGCTGTGGAGGATCCCCGGGGAGCTGTTTTTT. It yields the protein CASSTTLWRIPGELFF.

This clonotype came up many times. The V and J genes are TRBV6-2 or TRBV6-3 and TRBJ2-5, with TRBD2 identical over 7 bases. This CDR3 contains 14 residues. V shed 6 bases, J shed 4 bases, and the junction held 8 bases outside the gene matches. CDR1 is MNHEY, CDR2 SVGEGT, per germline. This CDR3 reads CASRLLTGGETQYF. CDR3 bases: TGTGCCAGCAGACTCCTGACGGGAGGAGAGACCCAGTACTTC.

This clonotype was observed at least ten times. In nucleotides, the CDR3 is TGTGCTAGTGGTTGGCCCTCCGGTGAGCAGTACTTC. It encodes CASGWPSGEQYF. The chain is built from TRBV12-5 and TRBJ2-7; D is ambiguous. The length of the CDR3 is 12 residues. Germline-derived CDR1 and CDR2 are LGHNT and FRNRAP. V was clipped by 4 bases and J by 7 bases, with 11 bases between them.

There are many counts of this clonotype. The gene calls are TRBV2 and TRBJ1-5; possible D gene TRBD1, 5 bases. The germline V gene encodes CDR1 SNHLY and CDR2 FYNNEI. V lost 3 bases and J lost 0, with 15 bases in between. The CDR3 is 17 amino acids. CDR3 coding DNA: TGTGCCAGCAGTGAGGACACCCCAAAACATAGCAATCAGCCCCAGCATTTT. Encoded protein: CASSEDTPKHSNQPQHF.

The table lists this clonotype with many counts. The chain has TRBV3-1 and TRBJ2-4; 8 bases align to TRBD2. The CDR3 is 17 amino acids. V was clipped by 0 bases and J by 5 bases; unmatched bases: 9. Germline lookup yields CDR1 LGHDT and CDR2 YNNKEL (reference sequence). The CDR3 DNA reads TGTGCCAGCAGCCAAGAGATAGCGGGGCAACCCCAAAACATTCAGTACTTC. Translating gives CASSQEIAGQPQNIQYF.

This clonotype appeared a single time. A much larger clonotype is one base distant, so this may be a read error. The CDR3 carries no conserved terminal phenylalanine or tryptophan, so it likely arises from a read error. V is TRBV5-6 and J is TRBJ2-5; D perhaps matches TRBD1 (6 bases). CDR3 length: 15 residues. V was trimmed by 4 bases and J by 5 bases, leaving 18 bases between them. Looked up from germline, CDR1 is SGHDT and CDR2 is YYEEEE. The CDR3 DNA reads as TGTGCCAGCAGCATCCTACTACAGGGAAGCGAGACCCAGTACCTC. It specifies CASSILLQGSETQYL.

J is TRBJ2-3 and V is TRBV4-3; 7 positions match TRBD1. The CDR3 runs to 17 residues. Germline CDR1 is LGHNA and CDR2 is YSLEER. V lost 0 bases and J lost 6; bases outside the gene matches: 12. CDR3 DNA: TGCGCCAGCAGCCAAGAAGGGAAAGGGGGCATTTTGGATACGCAGTATTTT. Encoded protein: CASSQEGKGGILDTQYF.

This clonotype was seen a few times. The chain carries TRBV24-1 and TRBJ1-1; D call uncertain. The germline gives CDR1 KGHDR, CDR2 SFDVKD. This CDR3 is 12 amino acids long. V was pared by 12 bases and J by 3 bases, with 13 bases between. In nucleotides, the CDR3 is TGTGCCCCGAACCTTCTGGACACTGAAGCTTTCTTT. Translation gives CAPNLLDTEAFF.

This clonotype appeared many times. The CDR3 region is CSARDPGPDQPQHF. The CDR3 DNA follows: TGCAGTGCTAGAGATCCCGGGCCGGATCAGCCCCAGCATTTT. This rearrangement joins TRBV20-1 to TRBJ1-5; the D is unclear. Between the trimmed V and J ends, which lost 0 bases and 5 bases, there was a span of 11 bases. Germline loops: CDR1 DFQATT, CDR2 SNEGSKA (reference sequence). CDR3 length: 14 amino acids.

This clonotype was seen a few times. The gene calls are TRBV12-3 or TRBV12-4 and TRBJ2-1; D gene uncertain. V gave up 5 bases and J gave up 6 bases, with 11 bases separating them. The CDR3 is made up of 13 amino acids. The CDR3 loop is CASSPNWSNEQFF. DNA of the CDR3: TGTGCCAGCAGTCCTAACTGGAGCAATGAGCAGTTCTTC.

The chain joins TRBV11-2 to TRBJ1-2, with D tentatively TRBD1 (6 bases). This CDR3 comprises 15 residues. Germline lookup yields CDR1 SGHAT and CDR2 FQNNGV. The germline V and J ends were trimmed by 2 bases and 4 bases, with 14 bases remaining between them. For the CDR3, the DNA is TGTGCCAGCAGCTTATCCTCCGGGACAAGCTATGGCTACACCTTC. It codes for CASSLSSGTSYGYTF.

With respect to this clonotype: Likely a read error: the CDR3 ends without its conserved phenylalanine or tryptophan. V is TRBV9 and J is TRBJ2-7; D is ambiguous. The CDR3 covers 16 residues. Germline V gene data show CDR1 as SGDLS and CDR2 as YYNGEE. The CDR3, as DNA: TGTGCCAGCAGCCCTGCCAGCCGCACCTCTTCCTACGGGCAGTACCTC. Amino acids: CASSPASRTSSYGQYL.

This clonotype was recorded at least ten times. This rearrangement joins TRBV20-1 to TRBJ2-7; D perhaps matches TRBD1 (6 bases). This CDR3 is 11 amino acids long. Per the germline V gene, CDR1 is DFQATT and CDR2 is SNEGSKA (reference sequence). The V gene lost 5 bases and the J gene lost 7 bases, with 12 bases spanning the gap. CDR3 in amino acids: CSAALGGEQYF. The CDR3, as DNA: TGCAGTGCTGCCTTAGGGGGAGAGCAGTACTTC.

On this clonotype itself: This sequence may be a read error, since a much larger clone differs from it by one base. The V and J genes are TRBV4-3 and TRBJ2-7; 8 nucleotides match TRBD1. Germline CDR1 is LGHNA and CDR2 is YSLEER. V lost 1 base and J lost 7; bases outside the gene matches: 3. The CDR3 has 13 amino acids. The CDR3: CASSQGHRGEQYF. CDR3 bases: TGCGCCAGCAGCCAAGGCCACAGGGGGGAGCAGTACTTC.

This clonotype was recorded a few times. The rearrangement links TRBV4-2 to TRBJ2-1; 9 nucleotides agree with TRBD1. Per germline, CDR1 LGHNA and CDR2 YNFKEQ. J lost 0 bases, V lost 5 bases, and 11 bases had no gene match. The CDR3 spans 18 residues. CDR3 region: CASSDRTGGKSSYNEQFF. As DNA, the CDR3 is TGTGCCAGCAGCGATAGAACAGGGGGCAAGAGCTCCTACAATGAGCAGTTCTTC.

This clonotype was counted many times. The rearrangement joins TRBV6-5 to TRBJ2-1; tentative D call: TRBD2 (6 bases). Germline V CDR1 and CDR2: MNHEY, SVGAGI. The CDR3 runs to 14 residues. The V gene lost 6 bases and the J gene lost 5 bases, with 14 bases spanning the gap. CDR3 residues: CASSVREFDNEQFF. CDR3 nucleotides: TGTGCCAGCAGCGTTCGGGAGTTCGACAATGAGCAGTTCTTC.

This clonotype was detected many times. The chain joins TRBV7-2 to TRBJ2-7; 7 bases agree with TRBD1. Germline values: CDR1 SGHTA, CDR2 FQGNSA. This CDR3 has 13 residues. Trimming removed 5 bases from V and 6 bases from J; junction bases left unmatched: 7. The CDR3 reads CASSPGTVLEQYF. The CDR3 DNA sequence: TGTGCCAGCAGCCCCGGGACAGTCCTCGAGCAGTACTTC. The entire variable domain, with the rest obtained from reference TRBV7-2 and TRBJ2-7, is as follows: GAGVSQSPSNKVTEKGKDVELRCDPISGHTALYWYRQSLGQGLEFLIYFQGNSAPDKSGLPSDRFSAERTGGSVSTLTIQRTQQEDSAVYLCASSPGTVLEQYFGPGTRLTVT.

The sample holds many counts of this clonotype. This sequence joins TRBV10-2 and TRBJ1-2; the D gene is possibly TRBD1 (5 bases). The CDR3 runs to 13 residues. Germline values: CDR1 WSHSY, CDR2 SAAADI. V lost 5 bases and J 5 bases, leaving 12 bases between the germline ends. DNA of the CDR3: TGCGCCAGCAGTCGGGACCGATTATATGGCTACACCTTC. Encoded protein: CASSRDRLYGYTF.

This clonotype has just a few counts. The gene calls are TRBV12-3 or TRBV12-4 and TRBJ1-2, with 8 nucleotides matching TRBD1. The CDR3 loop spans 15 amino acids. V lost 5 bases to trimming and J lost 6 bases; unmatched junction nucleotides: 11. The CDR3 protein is CASSAMVVDRDGYTF. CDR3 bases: TGTGCCAGCAGTGCGATGGTGGTGGACAGGGATGGCTACACCTTC.

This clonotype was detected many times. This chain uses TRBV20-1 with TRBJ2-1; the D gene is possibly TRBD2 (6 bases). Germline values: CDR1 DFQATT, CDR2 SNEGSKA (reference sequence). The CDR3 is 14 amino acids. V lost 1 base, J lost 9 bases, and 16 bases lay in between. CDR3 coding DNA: TGCAGTGCTAGAGGACTAGTTTCGGTAGTTGAGCAGTTCTTC. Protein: CSARGLVSVVEQFF.

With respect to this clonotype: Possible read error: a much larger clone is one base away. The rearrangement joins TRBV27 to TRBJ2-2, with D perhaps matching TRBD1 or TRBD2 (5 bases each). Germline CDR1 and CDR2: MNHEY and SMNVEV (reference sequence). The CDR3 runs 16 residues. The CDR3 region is CASSPLGSLGTGELVF. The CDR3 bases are TGTGCCAGCAGTCCCCTAGGTAGTCTGGGGACCGGGGAGCTGGTTTTT.

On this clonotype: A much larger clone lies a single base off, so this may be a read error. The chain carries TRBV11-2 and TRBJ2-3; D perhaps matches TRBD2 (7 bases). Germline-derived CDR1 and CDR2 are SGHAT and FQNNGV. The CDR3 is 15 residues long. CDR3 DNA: TGTGTCAGCAGCTTAGTGGGGGGGCATCCAGATACGCAGTATTTT. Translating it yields CVSSLVGGHPDTQYF.

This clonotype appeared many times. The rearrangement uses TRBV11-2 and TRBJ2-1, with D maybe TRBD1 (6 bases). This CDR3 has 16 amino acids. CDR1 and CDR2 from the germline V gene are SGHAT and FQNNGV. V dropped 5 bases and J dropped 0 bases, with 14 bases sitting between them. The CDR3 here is CASSHPDSSSYNEQFF. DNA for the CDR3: TGTGCCAGCAGCCACCCGGACAGTTCCTCCTACAATGAGCAGTTCTTC.

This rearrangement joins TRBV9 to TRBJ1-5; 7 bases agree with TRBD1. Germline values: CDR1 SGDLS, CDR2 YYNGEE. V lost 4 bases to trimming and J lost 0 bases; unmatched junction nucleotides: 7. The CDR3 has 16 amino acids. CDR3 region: CASSRNRDSSNQPQHF. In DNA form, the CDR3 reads TGTGCCAGCAGCCGAAACCGGGACAGTAGCAATCAGCCCCAGCATTTT.

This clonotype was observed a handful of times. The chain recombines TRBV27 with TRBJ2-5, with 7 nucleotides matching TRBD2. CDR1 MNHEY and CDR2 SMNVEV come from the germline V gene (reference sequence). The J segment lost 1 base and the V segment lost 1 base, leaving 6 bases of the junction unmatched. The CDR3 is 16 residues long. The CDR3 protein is CASSLWGGGGQETQYF. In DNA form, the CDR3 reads TGTGCCAGCAGTTTATGGGGGGGTGGGGGCCAAGAGACCCAGTACTTC.